Shown below are 13 T cell receptor beta chains from a single sample sequenced in a study of T cell repertoires in cytomegalovirus infection. The antigens of these receptors remain unknown. TCRdb called the reads again in MiXCR, with one record for every CDR3 protein. Of more than 300,000 distinct CDR3 sequences listed, about a third are singletons. The starting material was cultured PBMCs, obtained from culture after CMV antigen stimulation. Receptors originate from a human donor in good health (CMV status not recorded). Some clones in this sample may be carry-over from other donors' samples.

This sequence joins TRBV29-1 and TRBJ1-4; D may be TRBD1 (6 bases). V was pared by 6 bases and J by 5 bases, with 16 bases between. The length of the CDR3 is 14 residues. The germline V gene has CDR1 SQVTM and CDR2 ANQGSEA. The CDR3 loop reads CSVLTRGPNEKLFF. The DNA for the CDR3 is TGCAGCGTCCTTACCAGGGGCCCGAATGAAAAACTGTTTTTT.

This clonotype has only a few counts. The gene calls are TRBV7-2 and TRBJ2-5; 14 bases fit TRBD2. This CDR3 contains 19 residues. J lost 4 bases, V lost 4 bases, and 14 bases had no gene match. Germline CDR1 is SGHTA and CDR2 is FQGNSA. CDR3 nucleotide sequence: TGTGCCAGCAGCTGGGCCTTTGGGACTAGCGGGAGAGGGAGAGAGACCCAGTACTTC. Protein product: CASSWAFGTSGRGRETQYF.

This clonotype was found many times. The chain uses TRBV7-2 and TRBJ1-4; D remains unclear. The CDR3 totals 13 residues. Per the germline V gene, CDR1 is SGHTA and CDR2 is FQGNSA. V was cut by 4 bases and J by 7 bases, with 10 bases left in between. The chain's CDR3 is CASSYLRSEKLFF. The CDR3 coding sequence is TGTGCCAGCAGCTACCTGAGGAGTGAAAAACTGTTTTTT.

This clonotype appeared a few times. DNA of the CDR3: TGTGCCAGCAGTGAATCCCCCCCAGACACCACCGGGGAGCTGTTTTTT. It is translated as CASSESPPDTTGELFF. The chain carries TRBV25-1 and TRBJ2-2; D is unclear. Trimming removed 1 base at V and 4 bases at J, with 13 bases between. The germline gives CDR1 MGHDK, CDR2 SYGVNS. The CDR3 has 16 amino acids.

The V and J genes are TRBV15 and TRBJ2-5, with D perhaps matching TRBD2 (6 bases). The CDR3 length is 17 residues. CDR1 LNHNV and CDR2 YYDKDF come from the germline V gene (reference sequence). Between the trimmed V and J ends, which lost 3 bases and 0 bases, there was a span of 17 bases. CDR3 coding DNA: TGTGCCACCAGCAGGGCCCGGGGTAGCGGTAACCAAGAGACCCAGTACTTC. This codes for CATSRARGSGNQETQYF.

The chain couples TRBV10-3 to TRBJ2-7; D may correspond to TRBD1 or TRBD2 (5 bases each). Trimming shortened V by 10 bases and J by 3 bases, and 10 bases separated the two germline ends. The CDR3 is 11 amino acids. Germline-derived CDR1 and CDR2 are ENHRY and SYGVKD. The DNA of the CDR3 is TGTGCCACCGGGACGAACTACGAGCAGTACTTC. It encodes CATGTNYEQYF.

The chain combines TRBV28 with TRBJ1-1, with unresolved D. Germline V lookup: CDR1 MDHEN, CDR2 SYDVKM. CDR3 length: 12 residues. V was pared by 7 bases and J by 0 bases, with 6 bases between. CDR3 residues: CASIKLNTEAFF. CDR3 bases: TGTGCCAGCATTAAGCTGAACACTGAAGCTTTCTTT.

The V and J genes are TRBV19 and TRBJ2-1; D unresolved. Germline CDR1 and CDR2: LNHDA and SQIVND (reference sequence). V lost 7 bases and J 6 bases, leaving 7 bases between the germline ends. The CDR3 totals 11 residues. CDR3 protein: CASTGFNEQFF. CDR3 bases: TGTGCCAGTACAGGTTTCAATGAGCAGTTCTTC.

This clonotype was seen only a few times. This chain joins TRBV6-2 or TRBV6-3 and TRBJ1-1; no clear D gene. This CDR3 region has 15 residues. Germline V gives CDR1 MNHEY, CDR2 SVGEGT. V lost 0 bases to trimming and J lost 3 bases, with 11 bases between them. The CDR3 nucleotides are TGTGCCAGCAGTTACTCGTTGGTCGGTGACACTGAAGCTTTCTTT. Protein sequence: CASSYSLVGDTEAFF.

This chain links TRBV27 with TRBJ2-5; 8 bases align to TRBD1. The germline gives CDR1 MNHEY, CDR2 SMNVEV (reference sequence). V gave up 5 bases and J gave up 6 bases; unmatched junction bases: 5. The CDR3 sequence is 13 residues long. The CDR3 sequence: CASSPDRGKTQYF. CDR3 coding DNA: TGTGCCAGCAGTCCAGACAGGGGAAAGACCCAGTACTTC.

On this clonotype itself: The junction departs from germline at one end; a sequencing error may be responsible. The rearrangement joins TRBV29-1 to TRBJ2-6; 8 positions agree with TRBD1. Germline CDR1 and CDR2: SQVTM and ANQGSEA. This CDR3 contains 10 residues. The CDR3 DNA reads TGCAGCGTACGGCTGACAGGGGTTGCTTTC. Protein product: CSVRLTGVAF.

This clonotype was seen ten or more times. The chain is built from TRBV3-1 and TRBJ1-1; no clear D gene. With 1 base removed from V and 8 bases from J, the gap between germline ends came to 11 bases. Looked up from germline, CDR1 is LGHDT and CDR2 is YNNKEL (reference sequence). The CDR3 spans 13 residues. CDR3 coding DNA: TGTGCCAGCAGCCAAGGGGAGGAAAGAGAAGCTTTCTTT. Protein: CASSQGEEREAFF.

The V and J genes are TRBV11-1 and TRBJ1-2; possibly TRBD1 for D (5 bases). V dropped 1 base and J dropped 4 bases, with 13 bases sitting between them. CDR3 length: 15 residues. CDR1 and CDR2 from the germline V gene are SGHAT and FQDESV (reference sequence). This CDR3 is CASSLGRDHFYGYTF. The CDR3 nucleotides are TGTGCCAGCAGCTTAGGCCGGGACCACTTCTATGGCTACACCTTC.